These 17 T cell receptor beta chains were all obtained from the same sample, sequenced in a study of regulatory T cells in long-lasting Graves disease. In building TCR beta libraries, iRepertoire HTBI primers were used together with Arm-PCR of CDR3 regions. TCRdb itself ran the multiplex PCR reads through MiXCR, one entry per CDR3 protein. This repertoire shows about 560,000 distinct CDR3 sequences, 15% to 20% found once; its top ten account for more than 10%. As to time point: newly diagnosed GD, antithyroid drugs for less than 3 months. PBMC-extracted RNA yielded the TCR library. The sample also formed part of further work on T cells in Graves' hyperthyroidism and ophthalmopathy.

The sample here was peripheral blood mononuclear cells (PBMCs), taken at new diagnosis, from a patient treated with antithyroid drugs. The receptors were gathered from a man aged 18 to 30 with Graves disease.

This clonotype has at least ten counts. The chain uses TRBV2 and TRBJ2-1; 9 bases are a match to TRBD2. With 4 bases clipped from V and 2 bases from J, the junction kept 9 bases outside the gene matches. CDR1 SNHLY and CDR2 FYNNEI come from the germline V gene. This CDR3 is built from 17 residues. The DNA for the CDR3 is TGTGCCAGCAGTGGACCCGGGGGCGGGAGGGCCTACAATGAGCAGTTCTTC. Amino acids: CASSGPGGGRAYNEQFF.

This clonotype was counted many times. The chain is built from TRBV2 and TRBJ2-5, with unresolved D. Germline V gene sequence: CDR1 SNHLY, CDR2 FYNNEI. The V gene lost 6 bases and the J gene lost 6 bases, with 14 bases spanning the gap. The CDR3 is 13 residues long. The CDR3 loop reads CASSELPRQTQYF. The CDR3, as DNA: TGTGCCAGCAGCGAATTACCTAGGCAGACCCAGTACTTC. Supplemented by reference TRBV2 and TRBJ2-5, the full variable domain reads EPEVTQTPSHQVTQMGQEVILRCVPISNHLYFYWYRQILGQKVEFLVSFYNNEISEKSEIFDDQFSVERPDGSNFTLKIRSTKLEDSAMYFCASSELPRQTQYFGPGTRLLVL.

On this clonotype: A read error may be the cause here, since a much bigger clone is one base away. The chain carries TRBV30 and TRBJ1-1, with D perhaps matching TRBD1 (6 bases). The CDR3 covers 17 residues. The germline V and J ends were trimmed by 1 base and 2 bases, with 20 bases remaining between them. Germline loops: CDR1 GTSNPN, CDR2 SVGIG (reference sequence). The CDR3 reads CAWSAWDTIYGNTEAFF. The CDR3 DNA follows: TGTGCCTGGAGTGCATGGGACACCATATACGGAAACACTGAAGCTTTCTTT. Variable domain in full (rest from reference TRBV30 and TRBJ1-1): SQTIHQWPATLVQPVGSPLSLECTVEGTSNPNLYWYRQAAGRGLQLLFYSVGIGQISSEVPQNLSASRPQDRQFILSSKKLLLSDSGFYLCAWSAWDTIYGNTEAFFGQGTRLTVV.

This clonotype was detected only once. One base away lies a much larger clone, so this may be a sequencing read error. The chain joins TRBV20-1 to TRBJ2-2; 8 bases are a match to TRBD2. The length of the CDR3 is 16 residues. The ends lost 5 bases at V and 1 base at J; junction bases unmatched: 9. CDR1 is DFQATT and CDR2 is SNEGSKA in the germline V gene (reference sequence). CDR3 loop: CSAGSPAGGNTGELFF. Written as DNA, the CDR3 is TGCAGTGCTGGATCGCCCGCGGGAGGGAACACCGGGGAGCTGTTTTTT.

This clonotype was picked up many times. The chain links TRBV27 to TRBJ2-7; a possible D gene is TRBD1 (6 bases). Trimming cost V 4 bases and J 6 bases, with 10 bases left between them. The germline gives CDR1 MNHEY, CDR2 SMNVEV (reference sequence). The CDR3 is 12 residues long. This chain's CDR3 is CASSSRQAEQYF. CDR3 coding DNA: TGTGCCAGCAGTTCCCGACAGGCCGAGCAGTACTTC.

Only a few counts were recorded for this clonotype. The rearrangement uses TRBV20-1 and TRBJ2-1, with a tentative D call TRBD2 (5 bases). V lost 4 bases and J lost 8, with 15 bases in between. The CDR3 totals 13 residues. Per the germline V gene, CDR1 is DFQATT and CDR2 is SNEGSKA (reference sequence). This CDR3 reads CSAKSSHSDEQFF. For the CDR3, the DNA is TGCAGTGCTAAGTCTAGCCACAGCGATGAGCAGTTCTTC.

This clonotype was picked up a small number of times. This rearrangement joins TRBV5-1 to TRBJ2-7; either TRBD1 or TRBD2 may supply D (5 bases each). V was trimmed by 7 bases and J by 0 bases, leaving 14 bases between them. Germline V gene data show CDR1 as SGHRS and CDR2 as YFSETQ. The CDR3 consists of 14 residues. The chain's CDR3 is CASLPGPLSYEQYF. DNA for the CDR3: TGCGCCAGCCTACCGGGGCCCCTCTCCTACGAGCAGTACTTC.

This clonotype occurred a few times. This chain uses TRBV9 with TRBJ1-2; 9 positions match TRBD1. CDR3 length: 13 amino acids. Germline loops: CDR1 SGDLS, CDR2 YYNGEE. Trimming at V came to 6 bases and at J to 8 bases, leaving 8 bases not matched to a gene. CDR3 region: CASTQGQGFGYTF. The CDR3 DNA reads TGTGCCAGCACCCAGGGACAGGGTTTCGGCTACACCTTC.

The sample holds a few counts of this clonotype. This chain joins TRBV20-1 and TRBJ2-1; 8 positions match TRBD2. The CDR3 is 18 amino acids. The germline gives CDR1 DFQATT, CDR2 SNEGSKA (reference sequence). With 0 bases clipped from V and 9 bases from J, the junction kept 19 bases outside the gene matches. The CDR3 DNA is TGCAGTGCTAGAGATCCACCGCGGCGGGAGGCCTTGTCTTCTGAGCAGTTCTTC. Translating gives CSARDPPRREALSSEQFF.

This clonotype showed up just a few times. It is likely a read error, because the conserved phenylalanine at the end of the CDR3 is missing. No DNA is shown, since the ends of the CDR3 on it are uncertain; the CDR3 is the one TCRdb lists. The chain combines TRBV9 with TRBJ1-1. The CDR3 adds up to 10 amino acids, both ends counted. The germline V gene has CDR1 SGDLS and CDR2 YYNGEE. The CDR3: CASSPPEAAR.

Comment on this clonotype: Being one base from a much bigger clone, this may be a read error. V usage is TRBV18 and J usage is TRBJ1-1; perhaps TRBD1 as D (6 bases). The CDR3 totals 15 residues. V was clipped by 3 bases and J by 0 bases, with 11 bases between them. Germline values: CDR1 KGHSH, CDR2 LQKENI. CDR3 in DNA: TGTGCCAGCTCACCCCGACAGGCGATGAACACTGAAGCTTTCTTT. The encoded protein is CASSPRQAMNTEAFF.

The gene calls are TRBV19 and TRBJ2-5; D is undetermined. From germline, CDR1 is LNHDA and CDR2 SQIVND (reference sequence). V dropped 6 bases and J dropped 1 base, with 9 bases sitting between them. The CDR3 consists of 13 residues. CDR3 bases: TGTGCCAGTAGCCTCCAGACCCAAGAGACCCAGTACTTC. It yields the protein CASSLQTQETQYF.

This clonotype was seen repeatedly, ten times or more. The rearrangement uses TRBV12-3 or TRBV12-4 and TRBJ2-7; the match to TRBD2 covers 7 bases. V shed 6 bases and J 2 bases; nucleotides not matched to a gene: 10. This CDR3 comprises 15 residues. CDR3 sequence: CASRGGDSDPYEQYF. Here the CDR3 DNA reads TGTGCCAGCAGGGGGGGGGATAGTGATCCCTACGAGCAGTACTTC.

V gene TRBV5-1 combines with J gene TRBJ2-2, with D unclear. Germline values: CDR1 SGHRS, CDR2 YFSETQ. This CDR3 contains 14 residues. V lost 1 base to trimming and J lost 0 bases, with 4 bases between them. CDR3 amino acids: CASSLFTNTGELFF. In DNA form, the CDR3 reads TGCGCCAGCAGCTTGTTCACGAACACCGGGGAGCTGTTTTTT.

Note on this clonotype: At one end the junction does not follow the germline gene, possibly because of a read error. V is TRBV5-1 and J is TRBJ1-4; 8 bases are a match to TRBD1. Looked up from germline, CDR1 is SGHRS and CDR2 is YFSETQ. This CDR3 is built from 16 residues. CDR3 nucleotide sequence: TGCGCCAGCAGTTTGGAAACCGGACAGGGTTGGGAAAAACTGTTTTTT. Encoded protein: CASSLETGQGWEKLFF.

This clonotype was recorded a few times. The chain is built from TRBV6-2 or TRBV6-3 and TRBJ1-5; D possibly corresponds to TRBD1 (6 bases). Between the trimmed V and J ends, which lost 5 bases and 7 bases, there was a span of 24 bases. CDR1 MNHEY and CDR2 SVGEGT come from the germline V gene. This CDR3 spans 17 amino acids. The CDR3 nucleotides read TGTGCCAGCAGTGAAGCCCGACATGGGGGGCCCCGACAGCCCCAGCATTTT. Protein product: CASSEARHGGPRQPQHF.

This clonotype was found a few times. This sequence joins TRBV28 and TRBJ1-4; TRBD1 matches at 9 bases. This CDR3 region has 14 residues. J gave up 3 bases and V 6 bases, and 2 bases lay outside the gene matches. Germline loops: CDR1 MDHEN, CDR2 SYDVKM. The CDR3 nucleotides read TGTGCCAGCAGGACAGGGGGTCCTAATGAAAAACTGTTTTTT. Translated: CASRTGGPNEKLFF.